The 27 T cell receptor beta chains listed next were all sequenced from one sample in a study of cytomegalovirus exposure and HLA in healthy donors. In the PCR, 60 Vbeta and 13 Jbeta primers were used. Generated by immunoSEQ multiplex PCR, the TCRdb table keeps only in-frame clones and is missing some. The table lists over 150,000 clones, roughly 85% of them singletons. What was sequenced was PBMCs. The origin of the receptors is a man between 40 and 49 years old in good health and CMV-seronegative.

This CDR3 is CASSQRTSGIVTGELFF. The CDR3 DNA sequence: TGCGCCAGCAGCCAGAGGACTAGCGGGATCGTCACCGGGGAGCTGTTTTTT. The V call is TRBV4-1, the J call TRBJ2-2; TRBD2 matches at 12 bases. The CDR3 loop spans 17 amino acids. Germline lookup yields CDR1 MGHRA and CDR2 YSYEKL. V trimming: 3 bases; J trimming: 4 bases; junction bases outside the gene matches: 6.

The rearrangement uses TRBV28 and TRBJ2-5; D unclear. CDR1 MDHEN and CDR2 SYDVKM come from the germline V gene. V gave up 7 bases and J gave up 1 base, with 10 bases separating them. The CDR3 length is 13 residues. The CDR3 DNA is TGTGCCAGCATCTCACGGTTCCAAGAGACCCAGTACTTC. This codes for CASISRFQETQYF. Combining the CDR3 with reference TRBV28 and TRBJ2-5 gives the whole variable domain DVKVTQSSRYLVKRTGEKVFLECVQDMDHENMFWYRQDPGLGLRLIYFSYDVKMKEKGDIPEGYSVSREKKERFSLILESASTNQTSMYLCASISRFQETQYFGPGTRLLVL.

The CDR3 protein is CASRDRAYEQYF. The DNA of the CDR3 is TGTGCCAGCAGGGACAGGGCCTACGAGCAGTACTTC. The chain couples TRBV2 to TRBJ2-7, with 8 positions matching TRBD1. The CDR3 has 12 amino acids. Trimming removed 6 bases from V and 2 bases from J; junction bases left unmatched: 0. Looked up from germline, CDR1 is SNHLY and CDR2 is FYNNEI.

The chain carries TRBV11-1 and TRBJ2-1; TRBD2 aligns across 9 bases. Germline V gives CDR1 SGHAT, CDR2 FQDESV (reference sequence). J was trimmed by 2 bases and V by 4 bases; bases with no gene match: 3. The CDR3 totals 15 residues. Written as DNA, the CDR3 is TGTGCCAGCAGCTCTCTAGCGGGACCCTACAATGAGCAGTTCTTC. It yields the protein CASSSLAGPYNEQFF. Combining the CDR3 with reference TRBV11-1 and TRBJ2-1 gives the whole variable domain EAEVAQSPRYKITEKSQAVAFWCDPISGHATLYWYRQILGQGPELLVQFQDESVVDDSQLPKDRFSAERLKGVDSTLKIQPAELGDSAMYLCASSSLAGPYNEQFFGPGTRLTVL.

The chain employs TRBV7-2 and TRBJ2-7; D is possibly TRBD2 (6 bases). Per germline, CDR1 SGHTA and CDR2 FQGNSA. This CDR3 has 17 amino acids. Trimming left V 5 bases short and J 3 bases short, with 23 bases between. DNA of the CDR3: TGTGCCAGCAGCCCCGAGGTTTCCGGGAGTACTTTCTACGAGCAGTACTTC. The encoded protein is CASSPEVSGSTFYEQYF. Full variable domain (outside the CDR3, taken from reference TRBV7-2 and TRBJ2-7): GAGVSQSPSNKVTEKGKDVELRCDPISGHTALYWYRQSLGQGLEFLIYFQGNSAPDKSGLPSDRFSAERTGGSVSTLTIQRTQQEDSAVYLCASSPEVSGSTFYEQYFGPGTRLTVT.

This clone was observed a handful of times. The chain couples TRBV14 to TRBJ2-7; 10 positions match TRBD2. This CDR3 spans 13 amino acids. The V gene's germline CDR1 is SGHDN and CDR2 FVKESK. Trimming cost V 4 bases and J 11 bases; bases outside gene matches: 8. In nucleotides, the CDR3 is TGTGCCAGCAGCCCGACGGGACTAGCGACCGAGTACTTC. Translating it yields CASSPTGLATEYF.

This clone occurred a few times. The chain combines TRBV6-6 with TRBJ1-4, with 7 positions matching TRBD1. Trimming took 5 bases from V and 7 from J; bases not matched to a gene: 13. CDR1 and CDR2 from the germline V gene are MNHNY and SVGAGI (reference sequence). This CDR3 spans 16 amino acids. In DNA, the CDR3 is TGTGCCAGCAGTCCACATACAGGGGATCTAACTGAAAAACTGTTTTTT. This gives the protein CASSPHTGDLTEKLFF.

This chain links TRBV28 with TRBJ1-5; tentatively, D is TRBD1 (5 bases). Germline loops: CDR1 MDHEN, CDR2 SYDVKM. The length of the CDR3 is 15 residues. V shed 10 bases and J shed 0 bases, with 16 bases lying between them. CDR3 sequence: CATKGGTYSNQPQHF. In DNA, the CDR3 is TGTGCCACCAAGGGCGGGACTTATAGCAATCAGCCCCAGCATTTT.

The rearrangement joins TRBV9 to TRBJ1-4; D remains ambiguous. This CDR3 is built from 14 residues. CDR1 and CDR2 from the germline V gene are SGDLS and YYNGEE. The germline V and J ends were trimmed by 3 bases and 0 bases, with 6 bases remaining between them. DNA for the CDR3: TGTGCCAGCAGCGCGTTCTCAACTAATGAAAAACTGTTTTTT. This sequence encodes CASSAFSTNEKLFF.

The CDR3 nucleotides are TGTGCCAGCAGCAACCTAGCGGGAGATGAGCAGTTCTTC. Protein sequence: CASSNLAGDEQFF. V is TRBV7-2 and J is TRBJ2-1, with 10 bases lining up with TRBD2. V was pared by 5 bases and J by 8 bases, with 3 bases of the junction left unmatched. This CDR3 comprises 13 residues. Germline V lookup: CDR1 SGHTA, CDR2 FQGNSA. Together with reference TRBV7-2 and TRBJ2-1, the CDR3 gives the full variable domain: GAGVSQSPSNKVTEKGKDVELRCDPISGHTALYWYRQSLGQGLEFLIYFQGNSAPDKSGLPSDRFSAERTGGSVSTLTIQRTQQEDSAVYLCASSNLAGDEQFFGPGTRLTVL.

The V and J genes are TRBV6-5 and TRBJ2-2, with TRBD1 identical over 11 bases. CDR3 length equals 15 residues. V lost 7 bases to trimming and J lost 1 base; unmatched junction nucleotides: 2. Germline values: CDR1 MNHEY, CDR2 SVGAGI. CDR3 sequence reads: CASTGTGGNTGELFF. CDR3 coding DNA: TGTGCCAGCACCGGGACAGGGGGGAACACCGGGGAGCTGTTTTTT.

A few counts support this clone. This sequence joins TRBV27 and TRBJ2-1, with TRBD1 matching 7 bases. The CDR3 sequence is 14 residues long. The trim removed 6 bases at V and 7 bases at J, leaving 9 bases unmatched. Germline V gene sequence: CDR1 MNHEY, CDR2 SMNVEV (reference sequence). The CDR3 sequence: CASRTPQGWNEQFF. Written as DNA, the CDR3 is TGTGCCAGCAGAACACCACAGGGGTGGAATGAGCAGTTCTTC.

The J gene is TRBJ2-3, the V gene TRBV28; 11 bases fit TRBD2. This CDR3 spans 17 amino acids. Germline trimming cut 8 bases from V and 2 bases from J; bases unmatched to any gene: 12. The germline gives CDR1 MDHEN, CDR2 SYDVKM. This CDR3 reads CASSRLAGSRDTDTQYF. CDR3 in DNA: TGTGCCAGCTCTAGACTAGCGGGATCGAGGGACACAGATACGCAGTATTTT.

The chain employs TRBV28 and TRBJ2-7; 12 bases are a match to TRBD2. This CDR3 contains 15 residues. CDR1 is MDHEN, CDR2 SYDVKM, per germline. With 6 bases clipped from V and 2 bases from J, the junction kept 5 bases outside the gene matches. The CDR3 region is CASSRASGRAYEQYF. CDR3 nucleotides: TGTGCCAGCAGCCGAGCTAGCGGGAGGGCCTACGAGCAGTACTTC.

V gene TRBV20-1 combines with J gene TRBJ2-3; no firm D call. CDR1 is DFQATT and CDR2 is SNEGSKA in the germline V gene (reference sequence). This CDR3 comprises 10 residues. The V end was cut by 7 bases, the J end by 6 bases, with 8 bases between. The CDR3 sequence: CSVQKDTQYF. As DNA, the CDR3 is TGCAGTGTGCAGAAGGATACGCAGTATTTT.

This clone was detected a few times. This chain links TRBV6-7 with TRBJ2-1, with 7 bases identical to TRBD2. Being an ORF, TRBV6-7 has a function that is uncertain. The trim removed 0 bases at V and 4 bases at J, leaving 6 bases unmatched. The CDR3 runs to 16 residues. The CDR3, as DNA: TGTGCCAGCAGTTACTCTGCCAGCGGGAAATACAATGAGCAGTTCTTC. It yields the protein CASSYSASGKYNEQFF.

The chain carries TRBV11-2 and TRBJ2-3; 7 bases align to TRBD2. V was pared by 3 bases and J by 1 base, with 13 bases of the junction left unmatched. The CDR3 covers 18 residues. CDR1 is SGHAT and CDR2 is FQNNGV in the germline V gene. CDR3 nucleotides: TGTGCCAGCAGCTTGAAAGTGGCGGGAGCCTATGGCACAGATACGCAGTATTTT. Translation: CASSLKVAGAYGTDTQYF.

The V gene is TRBV2, the J gene TRBJ2-7; tentatively, D is TRBD1 (6 bases). The CDR3 is made up of 15 amino acids. Germline V lookup: CDR1 SNHLY, CDR2 FYNNEI. Trimming stripped 6 bases from V and 4 bases from J, with 19 bases between. This CDR3 is CASRVQGRSTYEQYF. The CDR3 DNA is TGTGCCAGCAGAGTACAGGGCCGATCTACTTACGAGCAGTACTTC.

The V call is TRBV7-8, the J call TRBJ1-1; the D gene is possibly TRBD1 (6 bases). This CDR3 has 14 residues. V gave up 7 bases and J gave up 6 bases, with 18 bases separating them. Per germline, CDR1 SGHVS and CDR2 FQNEAQ. CDR3 in DNA: TGTGCCAGCACCCGAGGAGGGGAGGGGGCTGAAGCTTTCTTT. It codes for CASTRGGEGAEAFF.

Comments on this clone: At one boundary the junction diverges from the germline segment, which might be a read error. This chain links TRBV9 with TRBJ2-6; TRBD1 might be the D (5 bases). This CDR3 comprises 15 residues. The germline V gene has CDR1 SGDLS and CDR2 YYNGEE. The CDR3 reads CASSEYRSGANGLTF. In DNA, the CDR3 is TGTGCCAGCAGCGAGTATCGGTCTGGGGCCAACGGCCTGACTTTC.

This chain connects TRBV6-1 to TRBJ2-1, with a tentative D call TRBD2 (5 bases). The germline CDR1 and CDR2 sequences are MNHNS and SASEGT. V dropped 6 bases and J dropped 8 bases, with 17 bases sitting between them. CDR3 length: 14 residues. The CDR3 sequence is CASRTGLSSHEQFF. For the CDR3, the DNA is TGTGCCAGCAGAACTGGACTTTCTTCCCATGAGCAGTTCTTC.

This sequence joins TRBV30 and TRBJ2-3; D is unclear. Germline lookup yields CDR1 GTSNPN and CDR2 SVGIG (reference sequence). The CDR3 spans 14 residues. Trimming shortened V by 4 bases and J by 6 bases, and 17 bases separated the two germline ends. CDR3 DNA: TGTGCCTGGACCCATACGGGTGGAGTCGATACGCAGTATTTT. It codes for CAWTHTGGVDTQYF. Complete variable domain (other parts from reference TRBV30 and TRBJ2-3): SQTIHQWPATLVQPVGSPLSLECTVEGTSNPNLYWYRQAAGRGLQLLFYSVGIGQISSEVPQNLSASRPQDRQFILSSKKLLLSDSGFYLCAWTHTGGVDTQYFGPGTRLTVL.

The gene calls are TRBV6-1 and TRBJ2-5, with 10 bases matching TRBD2. Germline assignment: CDR1 MNHNS and CDR2 SASEGT. The CDR3 extends over 14 amino acids. Unmatched junction bases numbered 4, after V lost 4 bases and J lost 5 bases. The CDR3 reads CASSVSGLAETQYF. CDR3 coding DNA: TGTGCCAGCAGTGTGTCGGGACTAGCGGAGACCCAGTACTTC.

The sample holds a few counts of this clone. The genes are TRBV27 and TRBJ1-4; D ambiguous. The CDR3 totals 13 residues. V dropped 8 bases and J dropped 8 bases, with 15 bases sitting between them. In germline, CDR1 is MNHEY, CDR2 SMNVEV (reference sequence). The CDR3 is CASGLERSEKLFF. In DNA, the CDR3 is TGTGCCAGCGGACTGGAGAGGAGCGAAAAACTGTTTTTT.

This chain joins TRBV5-1 and TRBJ2-2; 10 nucleotides agree with TRBD2. The CDR3 is 16 residues long. Trimming took 3 bases from V and 3 from J; bases not matched to a gene: 5. The germline gives CDR1 SGHRS, CDR2 YFSETQ. CDR3 DNA: TGCGCCAGCAGCTCAGCGGGAGGGCGTGACACCGGGGAGCTGTTTTTT. The encoded protein is CASSSAGGRDTGELFF. The full variable domain, in which reference TRBV5-1 and TRBJ2-2 provide the parts outside the CDR3, is KAGVTQTPRYLIKTRGQQVTLSCSPISGHRSVSWYQQTPGQGLQFLFEYFSETQRNKGNFPGRFSGRQFSNSRSEMNVSTLELGDSALYLCASSSAGGRDTGELFFGEGSRLTVL.

The J gene is TRBJ2-1, the V gene TRBV19; weak D call: TRBD2 (6 bases). Trimming left V 4 bases short and J 5 bases short, with 27 bases between. The CDR3 runs 19 residues. Germline CDR1 is LNHDA and CDR2 is SQIVND (reference sequence). This CDR3 is CASSKSSGGAQSQHNEQFF. In DNA, the CDR3 is TGTGCCAGTAGTAAGTCGAGTGGCGGGGCCCAATCCCAACACAATGAGCAGTTCTTC.

Written as DNA, the CDR3 is TGCGCCAGCAGCCAAGTACTGGGGCGGGAGACCCAGTACTTC. Translated: CASSQVLGRETQYF. The J gene is TRBJ2-5, the V gene TRBV4-3; a possible D gene is TRBD1 (5 bases). Germline V gene lookup returns CDR1 LGHNA and CDR2 YSLEER. This CDR3 contains 14 residues. Deletions cut 1 base from V and 5 bases from J, with 11 bases between.